Reported below is one T cell receptor beta chain. Its antigen is as yet unknown. Produced via immunoSEQ multiplex PCR; TCRdb's table is partial and in-frame only. The sample contains some 170,000 clones, approximately 94% of which appear only once. The data derive from a study of T cell responses to AZD1222 COVID-19 vaccine. This CDR3 has 18 amino acids. Germline-derived CDR1 and CDR2 are LGHDT and YNNKEL (reference sequence). V lost 0 bases to trimming and J lost 0 bases, with 15 bases between them. General study results and limits: Spike-specific TCR repertoires showed rising breadth and depth after two AZD1222 doses.

This specimen consisted of peripheral blood, obtained on day 0 of AZD1222 vaccination. V and J are TRBV3-1 (or the pseudogene TRBV3-2) and TRBJ1-5; no clear D. This clonotype was obtained from an adult in good health. The CDR3 bases are TGTGCCAGCAGCCAAGACCCGGGAGGGCCGTATAGCAATCAGCCCCAGCATTTT. It codes for CASSQDPGGPYSNQPQHF.